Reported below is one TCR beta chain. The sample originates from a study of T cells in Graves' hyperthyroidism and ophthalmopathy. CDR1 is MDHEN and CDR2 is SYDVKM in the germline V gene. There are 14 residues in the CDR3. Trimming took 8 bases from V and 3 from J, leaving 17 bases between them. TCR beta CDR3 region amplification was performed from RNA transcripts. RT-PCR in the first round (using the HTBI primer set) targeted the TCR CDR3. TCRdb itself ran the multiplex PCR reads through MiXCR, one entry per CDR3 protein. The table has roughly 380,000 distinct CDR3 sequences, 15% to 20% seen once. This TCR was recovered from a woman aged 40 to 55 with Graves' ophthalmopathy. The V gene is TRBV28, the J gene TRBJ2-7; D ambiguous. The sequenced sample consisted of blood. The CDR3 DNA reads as TGTGCCAGCTTAGATCTTGGCCCTTACTACGAGCAGTACTTC. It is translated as CASLDLGPYYEQYF.